Listed below are T cell receptor beta chains from one sample, sequenced in a study of blood T cell repertoires in COVID-19. Sequencing was performed with immunoSEQ multiplex PCR; in TCRdb, only in-frame clones are kept and a portion is missing. This table has approximately 170,000 clones, around 80% appearing once. Sequenced input: peripheral blood. The receptors shown here come from a woman in her fifties or sixties with acute or convalescent COVID-19. The CDR3 runs from the conserved cysteine through the conserved F or W. The D gene is left open where the match is weak. Not all rows give a size; the values are once, few, many and, for expanded clones, a class.

few,13,TRBJ1-2,TRBV30,.,TGTGCCTGGGGGCGAAACCGTGGACAGCCAAGTGACTTC,CAWGRNRGQPSDF
.,15,TRBJ2-1,TRBV9,TRBD2,TGTGCCAGCAGCGGTAGCGGGGTTTCCTACAATGAGCAGTTCTTC,CASSGSGVSYNEQFF
.,13,TRBJ1-5,TRBV28,TRBD1,TGTGCCAGCAGGGGACAGGGATCAGCGCCCCAGCATTTT,CASRGQGSAPQHF
.,14,TRBJ1-6,TRBV18,.,TGTGCCAGCTCACCTGGGGGAGGTAATTCACCCCTCCACTTT,CASSPGGGNSPLHF
.,14,TRBJ2-7,TRBV7-9,.,TGTGCCAGCAGCTTAGATAGGGGCACGGGCGAGCAGTACTTC,CASSLDRGTGEQYF
.,13,TRBJ1-5,TRBV7-2,.,TGTGCCAGCAGCGAGACAGGAGGCCAGCCCCAGCATTTT,CASSETGGQPQHF
.,15,TRBJ2-1,TRBV19,TRBD2,TGTGCCAGTAGTCTTGGGACTAGCGGGAGTAATGAGCAGTTCTTC,CASSLGTSGSNEQFF
few,16,TRBJ2-1,TRBV7-2,TRBD2,TGTGCCAGCAGCTTAGTCGGGACTAGCGGGTACAATGAGCAGTTCTTC,CASSLVGTSGYNEQFF
.,15,TRBJ2-7,TRBV6-5,.,TGTGCCAGCAGTTACTCGATCCTAGGGGCCTACGAGCAGTACTTC,CASSYSILGAYEQYF
once,12,TRBJ1-2,TRBV29-1,TRBD1,TGCAGCGTTTCCGGGACAGGCTATGGCTACACCTTC,CSVSGTGYGYTF
few,14,TRBJ2-7,TRBV2,.,TGTGCCAGCAATATAGACAGGAGACTTTACGAGCAGTACTTC,CASNIDRRLYEQYF
.,15,TRBJ2-7,TRBV6-5,TRBD1,TGTGCCAGCACCGAGGGACAGGGGTCGATCTACGAGCAGTACTTC,CASTEGQGSIYEQYF
.,16,TRBJ1-1,TRBV9,TRBD1,TGTGCCAGCAGCGTAGGACCAACAGGGGTTCGTACTGAAGCTTTCTTT,CASSVGPTGVRTEAFF
.,15,TRBJ2-1,TRBV7-8,.,TGTGCCAGCAGCTCGACGGGTATCGGAAACAATGAGCAGTTCTTC,CASSSTGIGNNEQFF
.,18,TRBJ2-1,TRBV5-1,TRBD1,TGCGCCAGCAGTAAGGGACAGGGGAGGGGAAAGGGAGACAATGAGCAGTTCTTC,CASSKGQGRGKGDNEQFF
.,15,TRBJ2-5,TRBV7-2,TRBD2,TGTGCCAGCAGCTCGGGGGGATTGTACCAAGAGACCCAGTACTTC,CASSSGGLYQETQYF
.,18,TRBJ2-6,TRBV19,.,TGTGCCAGTAGTTCTCCGGGAAGCGCGAGCTCTGGGGCCAACGTCCTGACTTTC,CASSSPGSASSGANVLTF
.,15,TRBJ1-5,TRBV6-2/TRBV6-3,TRBD1,TGTGCCAGCAGTTACTCTAGGACAGGTAATCAGCCCCAGCATTTT,CASSYSRTGNQPQHF
few,15,TRBJ2-5,TRBV9,TRBD2,TGTGCCAGCAGCGGAACTAGCGGGAACCAAGAGACCCAGTACTTC,CASSGTSGNQETQYF
.,15,TRBJ2-3,TRBV7-2,TRBD2,TGTGCCAGCAGATTCCTAGCGGGAGGACCAGATACGCAGTATTTT,CASRFLAGGPDTQYF
.,15,TRBJ1-1,TRBV18,TRBD1,TGTGCCAGCTCACCCACAGGGGTTAATCGGGCTGAAGCTTTCTTT,CASSPTGVNRAEAFF
.,15,TRBJ1-5,TRBV27,TRBD1,TGTGCCAGCAGTTATAGACAGGGTGCTAATCAGCCCCAGCATTTT,CASSYRQGANQPQHF